The next 16 T cell receptor beta chains were all read from a single sample in a study of identical twins. One entry per CDR3 protein, called by TCRdb with MiXCR from the 5' RACE reads. The sample lists about 890,000 distinct CDR3 sequences; more than 9% were seen once. The same data also went into a second study, on yellow fever vaccine responses in identical twins.

Specimen: PBMCs. Receptors originate from a woman between 18 and 29 years old in good health.

V and J are TRBV2 and TRBJ2-1, with D possibly being TRBD1 or TRBD2 (6 bases each). The CDR3 has 11 residues. In germline, CDR1 is SNHLY, CDR2 FYNNEI. V was shortened by 9 bases and J by 8 bases, with 11 bases between the two germline ends. DNA of the CDR3: TGTGCCAGTCCCCGGGGGCATGAGCAGTTCTTC. Translated, it gives CASPRGHEQFF.

This chain connects TRBV9 to TRBJ2-1; D is undetermined. Germline lookup yields CDR1 SGDLS and CDR2 YYNGEE. The CDR3 is made up of 15 amino acids. The V and J ends lost 2 bases and 2 bases respectively, with 11 bases between them. The CDR3 protein is CASSVSESPYNEQFF. The CDR3 region has the DNA TGTGCCAGCAGCGTCTCGGAGAGTCCCTACAATGAGCAGTTCTTC. Combining the CDR3 with reference TRBV9 and TRBJ2-1 gives the whole variable domain DSGVTQTPKHLITATGQRVTLRCSPRSGDLSVYWYQQSLDQGLQFLIQYYNGEERAKGNILERFSAQQFPDLHSELNLSSLELGDSALYFCASSVSESPYNEQFFGPGTRLTVL.

This chain joins TRBV28 and TRBJ2-5; D may be TRBD1 or TRBD2 (5 bases each). Trimming pared 6 bases from V and 7 bases from J, leaving 18 bases between. Germline V gene data show CDR1 as MDHEN and CDR2 as SYDVKM. The CDR3 is 14 residues long. CDR3 in DNA: TGTGCCAGCAGACAAGGACTGGTTGGGGGGACCCAGTACTTC. Amino acid sequence: CASRQGLVGGTQYF.

The gene calls are TRBV19 and TRBJ2-6, with 11 positions matching TRBD1. Per the germline V gene, CDR1 is LNHDA and CDR2 is SQIVND (reference sequence). The CDR3 consists of 17 residues. V lost 5 bases and J lost 2; bases outside the gene matches: 5. The CDR3, as DNA: TGTGCCAGTAGTGGGGACAGGGGGGGCGCTGGGGCCAACGTCCTGACTTTC. Amino acid sequence: CASSGDRGGAGANVLTF. Complete variable domain (other parts from reference TRBV19 and TRBJ2-6): DGGITQSPKYLFRKEGQNVTLSCEQNLNHDAMYWYRQDPGQGLRLIYYSQIVNDFQKGDIAEGYSVSREKKESFPLTVTSAQKNPTAFYLCASSGDRGGAGANVLTFGAGSRLTVL.

This clonotype has a handful of counts. The chain joins TRBV6-5 to TRBJ2-7; 7 nucleotides agree with TRBD2. Germline CDR1 reads MNHEY; CDR2 reads SVGAGI. With 0 bases clipped from V and 2 bases from J, the junction kept 4 bases outside the gene matches. This CDR3 is 15 amino acids long. The CDR3 nucleotides are TGTGCCAGCAGTTACTCGAGTGGGAGGGCCTACGAGCAGTACTTC. Its protein is CASSYSSGRAYEQYF.

This chain connects TRBV6-1 to TRBJ1-5; no firm D call. V was pared by 6 bases and J by 2 bases, with 14 bases between. CDR3 length: 15 residues. The V gene's germline CDR1 is MNHNS and CDR2 SASEGT. CDR3 sequence: CASRDAREGNQPQHF. The CDR3 bases are TGTGCCAGCAGAGACGCGAGGGAGGGCAATCAGCCCCAGCATTTT.

This clonotype was counted ten times or more. The chain employs TRBV12-3 or TRBV12-4 and TRBJ2-1; D is ambiguous. CDR3 length: 11 amino acids. Trimming removed 2 bases at V and 10 bases at J, with 6 bases between. DNA for the CDR3: TGTGCCAGCAGTTTATTACCGGAGCAGTTCTTC. Translation: CASSLLPEQFF.

Concerning this clonotype: The junction and the germline gene differ at one end; a read error may be behind it. The chain joins TRBV5-1 to TRBJ1-6, with TRBD1 identical over 8 bases. CDR1 is SGHRS and CDR2 is YFSETQ in the germline V gene. The CDR3 runs 13 residues. The CDR3 region is CASTGQDNSPLHF. In DNA form, the CDR3 reads TGCGCCAGCACGGGACAGGATAACTCACCCCTCCACTTT.

This clonotype came up many times. The V and J genes are TRBV12-3 or TRBV12-4 and TRBJ1-2, with D unresolved. This CDR3 has 15 residues. Trimming cost V 7 bases and J 0 bases, with 15 bases left between them. This CDR3 is CASTENQVSNYGYTF. In DNA form, the CDR3 reads TGTGCCAGCACCGAAAATCAGGTTTCTAACTATGGCTACACCTTC.

This clonotype appeared many times. The CDR3 sequence is CATSSGWDDHNEQFF. In nucleotides, the CDR3 is TGTGCCACCAGCAGCGGCTGGGACGACCACAATGAGCAGTTCTTC. The gene calls are TRBV15 and TRBJ2-1; D might be TRBD1 or TRBD2, each matching 5 bases. The CDR3 extends over 15 amino acids. The germline CDR1 and CDR2 sequences are LNHNV and YYDKDF (reference sequence). The V gene lost 3 bases and the J gene lost 5 bases, with 14 bases spanning the gap.

This clonotype was counted only a few times. The chain joins TRBV5-1 to TRBJ2-4, with 7 bases aligning to TRBD1. The CDR3 sequence is 17 residues long. Germline trimming cut 0 bases from V and 0 bases from J; bases unmatched to any gene: 6. Germline values: CDR1 SGHRS, CDR2 YFSETQ. DNA for the CDR3: TGCGCCAGCAGCTTGGGAACAGGGGATCTAGCCAAAAACATTCAGTACTTC. Translation: CASSLGTGDLAKNIQYF.

The chain uses TRBV12-3 or TRBV12-4 and TRBJ1-1, with a weak D call TRBD1 (5 bases). V lost 5 bases to trimming and J lost 1 base, with 14 bases between them. This CDR3 is built from 15 residues. Written as DNA, the CDR3 is TGTGCCAGCAGTCCGAGGTCGGGGGGGAACACTGAAGCTTTCTTT. This translates into CASSPRSGGNTEAFF.

This clonotype was picked up a small number of times. The chain employs TRBV20-1 and TRBJ2-1; 8 bases agree with TRBD2. CDR1 is DFQATT and CDR2 is SNEGSKA in the germline V gene (reference sequence). V was pared by 6 bases and J by 8 bases, with 18 bases of the junction left unmatched. The length of the CDR3 is 16 residues. The CDR3 DNA is TGCAGTGCCGACGGGGGCACGGGAGGGCCAAGGCATGAGCAGTTCTTC. This encodes CSADGGTGGPRHEQFF.

This clonotype was seen a few times. The V call is TRBV29-1, the J call TRBJ1-2; D may be TRBD1 (5 bases). CDR3 size: 13 residues. The V gene lost 7 bases and the J gene lost 0 bases, with 12 bases spanning the gap. The germline V gene encodes CDR1 SQVTM and CDR2 ANQGSEA. In DNA, the CDR3 is TGCAGCGCAATGACGACAGCTAACTATGGCTACACCTTC. Protein sequence: CSAMTTANYGYTF.

J is TRBJ2-1 and V is TRBV27; unclear D gene. The germline gives CDR1 MNHEY, CDR2 SMNVEV (reference sequence). The V end lost 4 bases, the J end lost 6 bases, and 10 bases lay between the germline ends. The length of the CDR3 is 13 residues. DNA of the CDR3: TGTGCCAGCAGTTCCCCCTGGCTCAATGAGCAGTTCTTC. Its protein product is CASSSPWLNEQFF.

This rearrangement joins TRBV9 to TRBJ2-2; D is uncertain. The ends were cut back, 3 bases at V and 7 bases at J, with 7 bases in the middle. Germline V gene lookup returns CDR1 SGDLS and CDR2 YYNGEE. The CDR3 length is 12 residues. The CDR3: CASSAGFGELFF. Written as DNA, the CDR3 is TGTGCCAGCAGCGCCGGATTCGGGGAGCTGTTTTTT. Combining the CDR3 with reference TRBV9 and TRBJ2-2 gives the whole variable domain DSGVTQTPKHLITATGQRVTLRCSPRSGDLSVYWYQQSLDQGLQFLIQYYNGEERAKGNILERFSAQQFPDLHSELNLSSLELGDSALYFCASSAGFGELFFGEGSRLTVL.